These 31 T cell receptor beta chains were all obtained from the same sample, sequenced in a study of blood T cells in healthy people across ages. A second PCR, run for roughly 7 to 12 cycles, used a sample-barcoded 5' primer plus a J-beta primer mix. TCRdb used MiXCR to reprocess the 5' RACE reads, holding one entry per CDR3 protein. The sample yields approximately 2,000,000 distinct CDR3 sequences, about two fifths seen once. Material for sequencing was blood. The receptors come from a human donor in good health.

Notes on this clonotype: One end of the junction fails to match germline, which may point to a read error. The chain couples TRBV20-1 to TRBJ2-5; TRBD1 matches 9 bases. CDR3 length: 14 amino acids. Per the germline V gene, CDR1 is DFQATT and CDR2 is SNEGSKA (reference sequence). In nucleotides, the CDR3 is TGCAGTGCTCGAGAACAGGGGGCGCGGGAGACCCAGTACTTC. Its translation: CSAREQGARETQYF.

This clonotype was seen only once. The chain joins TRBV19 to TRBJ2-1; D is undetermined. From germline, CDR1 is LNHDA and CDR2 SQIVND (reference sequence). With 4 bases removed from V and 7 bases from J, the gap between germline ends came to 17 bases. This CDR3 contains 15 residues. The CDR3 reads CASSKRRSFNNEQFF. In DNA, the CDR3 is TGTGCCAGTAGTAAGCGAAGGTCCTTCAATAATGAGCAGTTCTTC.

The CDR3 here is CASGTNLNQPQHF. The CDR3 nucleotides are TGTGCCAGTGGGACAAACCTTAATCAGCCCCAGCATTTT. V gene TRBV6-2 or TRBV6-3 combines with J gene TRBJ1-5; maybe TRBD1 (6 bases). Trimming stripped 9 bases from V and 4 bases from J, with 13 bases between. Germline values: CDR1 MNHEY, CDR2 SVGEGT. This CDR3 region has 13 residues.

V and J are TRBV15 and TRBJ2-7, with 11 bases fitting TRBD1. V shed 2 bases, J shed 4 bases, and the junction held 7 bases outside the gene matches. Germline V CDR1 and CDR2: LNHNV, YYDKDF (reference sequence). The CDR3 runs 16 residues. CDR3 protein: CATSRITGTGGYEQYF. The CDR3 region has the DNA TGTGCCACCAGCAGAATAACCGGGACAGGGGGTTACGAGCAGTACTTC. The variable domain in full, with the rest retrieved from reference TRBV15 and TRBJ2-7, is DAMVIQNPRYQVTQFGKPVTLSCSQTLNHNVMYWYQQKSSQAPKLLFHYYDKDFNNEADTPDNFQSRRPNTSFCFLDIRSPGLGDTAMYLCATSRITGTGGYEQYFGPGTRLTVT.

This clonotype has only a few counts. The V gene is TRBV20-1, the J gene TRBJ2-1; D possibly corresponds to TRBD2 (6 bases). CDR3 length: 12 amino acids. The germline CDR1 and CDR2 sequences are DFQATT and SNEGSKA (reference sequence). V lost 5 bases to trimming and J lost 8 bases, with 13 bases between them. The CDR3: CSAPRSGDEQFF. CDR3 in DNA: TGCAGTGCTCCCCGATCGGGGGATGAGCAGTTCTTC.

The rearrangement links TRBV5-1 to TRBJ2-1; weak D call: TRBD1 (5 bases). CDR1 SGHRS and CDR2 YFSETQ come from the germline V gene. Trimming took off 3 bases at V and 8 bases at J, with 15 bases between the two ends. The CDR3 totals 14 residues. The CDR3 here is CASSWGGRVYEQFF. DNA for the CDR3: TGCGCCAGCAGCTGGGGCGGCAGGGTGTATGAGCAGTTCTTC.

The rearrangement joins TRBV5-1 to TRBJ2-4; unclear D gene. The assigned J gene may be wrong: the sequence end matches TRBJ2-5 better. The CDR3 is made up of 14 amino acids. In germline, CDR1 is SGHRS, CDR2 YFSETQ. CDR3: CASSSLYSQETQYF. The CDR3 nucleotides read TGCGCCAGCAGCTCTCTTTATAGCCAAGAGACCCAGTACTTC.

This chain connects TRBV4-2 to TRBJ1-1; D is ambiguous. Between the trimmed V and J ends, which lost 0 bases and 1 base, there was a span of 6 bases. From germline, CDR1 is LGHNA and CDR2 YNFKEQ. The CDR3 has 14 amino acids. The CDR3 region has the DNA TGTGCCAGCAGCCAAGATGGCCAGAACACTGAAGCTTTCTTT. Translated: CASSQDGQNTEAFF.

This rearrangement joins TRBV20-1 to TRBJ1-1; a weak D match, TRBD1 (5 bases). Germline CDR1 reads DFQATT; CDR2 reads SNEGSKA (reference sequence). The CDR3 runs to 14 residues. The V and J ends lost 3 bases and 0 bases respectively, with 11 bases between them. CDR3 DNA: TGCAGTGCTAGCCCGAGGGGTCTGAACACTGAAGCTTTCTTT. Amino acid sequence: CSASPRGLNTEAFF.

In regard to this clonotype: A much larger clone lies a single base off, so this may be a read error. The rearrangement links TRBV6-2 or TRBV6-3 to TRBJ2-7; the D is unclear. The end of the DNA is better explained by TRBJ2-5, so the J call may be wrong. The CDR3 length is 12 residues. The germline V gene has CDR1 MNHEY and CDR2 SVGEGT. The CDR3 DNA is TGTGCCAGCAGTTACGAGGCGGAGACCCAGTACTTC. Amino acid sequence: CASSYEAETQYF.

DNA of the CDR3: TGTGCCATCATGGGACAGGGGATCCACGAGCAGTACTTC. Translation: CAIMGQGIHEQYF. The chain carries TRBV10-3 and TRBJ2-7, with 10 bases lining up with TRBD1. The germline V gene has CDR1 ENHRY and CDR2 SYGVKD. V was pared by 7 bases and J by 5 bases, with 5 bases of the junction left unmatched. CDR3 length: 13 residues.

The rearrangement uses TRBV29-1 and TRBJ1-2; 7 bases align to TRBD1. The CDR3 spans 12 residues. After removal of 6 bases from V and 4 bases from J, the junction contained 5 bases not matched to a gene. Germline assignment: CDR1 SQVTM and CDR2 ANQGSEA. The CDR3 reads CSVYRGAYGYTF. In DNA, the CDR3 is TGCAGCGTATACAGGGGAGCCTATGGCTACACCTTC.

This clonotype was counted between two and nine times. This chain joins TRBV5-1 and TRBJ2-1; 8 nucleotides line up with TRBD1. The CDR3 sequence is 15 residues long. The V gene's germline CDR1 is SGHRS and CDR2 YFSETQ. The V and J ends lost 6 bases and 0 bases, in that order; junction bases with no gene match: 5. CDR3: CASTWTGSSYNEQFF. The CDR3 DNA is TGCGCCAGCACGTGGACAGGGAGCTCCTACAATGAGCAGTTCTTC.

The chain is built from TRBV7-2 and TRBJ2-4; 8 bases fit TRBD2. The J call is doubtful: the DNA matches TRBJ2-7 better. From germline, CDR1 is SGHTA and CDR2 FQGNSA. The CDR3 sequence is 16 residues long. The CDR3, as DNA: TGTGCCAGCAGCTTAGTCCCGGCGGGGGGAAGGGACGAGCAGTACTTC. Its translation: CASSLVPAGGRDEQYF.

This clonotype was seen only a few times. V and J are TRBV7-2 and TRBJ1-3; unclear D gene. This CDR3 region has 19 residues. Trimming shortened V by 5 bases and J by 4 bases, and 27 bases separated the two germline ends. CDR1 is SGHTA and CDR2 is FQGNSA in the germline V gene. The CDR3 protein is CASSPTVQQDPSYGNTIYF. The CDR3 DNA follows: TGTGCCAGCAGCCCTACGGTCCAGCAAGACCCCTCTTACGGAAACACCATATATTTT.

The gene calls are TRBV29-1 and TRBJ2-1, with no clear D. V lost 4 bases and J lost 5, with 12 bases in between. Germline CDR1 is SQVTM and CDR2 is ANQGSEA. The CDR3 length is 13 residues. This CDR3 reads CSVVIRNDNEQFF. The CDR3, as DNA: TGCAGCGTTGTGATTAGGAACGACAATGAGCAGTTCTTC.

This chain uses TRBV29-1 with TRBJ1-1; D remains unclear. Germline V gene data show CDR1 as SQVTM and CDR2 as ANQGSEA. Trimming took 4 bases from V and 2 from J, leaving 20 bases between them. CDR3 size: 16 residues. This CDR3 reads CSVVYPGSRHNTEAFF. Written as DNA, the CDR3 is TGCAGCGTTGTATACCCGGGAAGCAGACACAACACTGAAGCTTTCTTT.

This clonotype was detected a few times. V is TRBV14 and J is TRBJ2-5; 13 bases are shared with TRBD2. Per germline, CDR1 SGHDN and CDR2 FVKESK. This CDR3 has 17 amino acids. Germline trimming cut 0 bases from V and 5 bases from J; bases unmatched to any gene: 6. The CDR3 DNA follows: TGTGCCAGCAGCCAAGATATAACTAGCGGGGGGGATGAGACCCAGTACTTC. This codes for CASSQDITSGGDETQYF. Combining the CDR3 with reference TRBV14 and TRBJ2-5 gives the whole variable domain EAGVTQFPSHSVIEKGQTVTLRCDPISGHDNLYWYRRVMGKEIKFLLHFVKESKQDESGMPNNRFLAERTGGTYSTLKVQPAELEDSGVYFCASSQDITSGGDETQYFGPGTRLLVL.

The chain couples TRBV7-2 to TRBJ1-6; D might be TRBD1 (6 bases). Trimming pared 5 bases from V and 5 bases from J, leaving 13 bases between. CDR3 length: 15 amino acids. Germline V gene data show CDR1 as SGHTA and CDR2 as FQGNSA. The CDR3 DNA follows: TGTGCCAGCAGCCCCGGACAGCAAGATAATTCACCCCTCCACTTT. It yields the protein CASSPGQQDNSPLHF.

With respect to this clonotype: Sequence at one end of the junction differs from germline and may be a read error. The chain couples TRBV4-1 to TRBJ1-2, with a tentative D call TRBD1 (6 bases). Germline CDR1 MGHRA, CDR2 YSYEKL. The CDR3 runs 17 residues. The CDR3 nucleotides are TGCGCCAGCGGCCAAGATGTAGGACAGCAGATAAACTATGGCTACACCTTC. The encoded protein is CASGQDVGQQINYGYTF.

This chain connects TRBV20-1 to TRBJ1-2; possibly TRBD1 for D (5 bases). The CDR3 sequence is 14 residues long. Trimming cost V 0 bases and J 6 bases, with 14 bases left between them. Germline CDR1 and CDR2: DFQATT and SNEGSKA (reference sequence). The CDR3 is CSAREWSVGDGYTF. As DNA, the CDR3 is TGCAGTGCTAGAGAATGGTCCGTGGGGGATGGCTACACCTTC.

This chain uses TRBV10-3 with TRBJ2-5; 9 nucleotides agree with TRBD1. The CDR3 is made up of 13 amino acids. V dropped 7 bases and J dropped 3; count of bases not matched to a gene: 3. Per the germline V gene, CDR1 is ENHRY and CDR2 is SYGVKD. The CDR3 DNA reads as TGTGCCATCAAAAGGGACAGGGAAGAGACCCAGTACTTC. Translation: CAIKRDREETQYF.

The gene calls are TRBV20-1 and TRBJ2-1; D remains ambiguous. The CDR3 has 12 amino acids. Germline V gene data show CDR1 as DFQATT and CDR2 as SNEGSKA (reference sequence). This CDR3 reads CRVLRAYNEQFF. The CDR3 DNA reads TGCAGGGTGTTACGAGCCTACAATGAGCAGTTCTTC.

The V call is TRBV6-5, the J call TRBJ2-7; D may be TRBD1 or TRBD2 (5 bases each). Trimming shortened V by 0 bases and J by 6 bases, and 12 bases separated the two germline ends. CDR1 MNHEY and CDR2 SVGAGI come from the germline V gene. CDR3 length: 14 residues. The CDR3 reads CASSYSMGEGEQYF. For the CDR3, the DNA is TGTGCCAGCAGTTACTCGATGGGGGAAGGCGAGCAGTACTTC.

The chain combines TRBV20-1 with TRBJ2-3; no clear D gene. V dropped 1 base and J dropped 4 bases, with 9 bases sitting between them. This CDR3 is built from 13 residues. Germline V CDR1 and CDR2: DFQATT, SNEGSKA (reference sequence). CDR3 in amino acids: CSARGYYADTQYF. The CDR3 coding sequence is TGCAGTGCTAGAGGGTATTATGCAGATACGCAGTATTTT.

The gene calls are TRBV2 and TRBJ1-5; D uncertain. The germline gives CDR1 SNHLY, CDR2 FYNNEI. The CDR3 runs 14 residues. Trimming shortened V by 5 bases and J by 4 bases, and 12 bases separated the two germline ends. The CDR3 DNA reads as TGTGCCAGCAGTAAAACGGATATAAATCAGCCCCAGCATTTT. Translation: CASSKTDINQPQHF.

The genes are TRBV20-1 and TRBJ1-2; possibly TRBD1 for D (5 bases). The CDR3 spans 13 residues. The germline CDR1 and CDR2 sequences are DFQATT and SNEGSKA (reference sequence). The V end was cut by 3 bases, the J end by 4 bases, with 12 bases between. The CDR3 nucleotides are TGCAGTGCTAGTGGGGGTCCCCTCTATGGCTACACCTTC. Translation: CSASGGPLYGYTF.

In this sample, this clonotype turned up a few times. J is TRBJ2-7 and V is TRBV3-1; maybe TRBD2 (5 bases). The germline V gene encodes CDR1 LGHDT and CDR2 YNNKEL (reference sequence). The CDR3 spans 15 residues. Trimming cost V 0 bases and J 4 bases, with 13 bases left between them. This chain's CDR3 is CASSQDISGPYEQYF. The CDR3 DNA reads as TGTGCCAGCAGCCAAGATATCAGCGGCCCTTACGAGCAGTACTTC.

The chain employs TRBV7-6 and TRBJ2-1, with no clear D. Deletions cut 1 base from V and 10 bases from J, with 11 bases between. CDR1 is SGHVS and CDR2 is FNYEAQ in the germline V gene. The CDR3 is 13 residues long. CDR3 region: CASSLGSTVEQFF. Here the CDR3 DNA reads TGTGCCAGCAGCTTAGGCTCCACGGTAGAGCAGTTCTTC.

The gene calls are TRBV4-1 and TRBJ2-7; weak D call: TRBD1 (5 bases). This CDR3 region has 14 residues. The V and J ends lost 1 base and 3 bases respectively, with 10 bases between them. Germline values: CDR1 MGHRA, CDR2 YSYEKL. The CDR3: CASSQVGHSYEQYF. In DNA, the CDR3 is TGCGCCAGCAGCCAAGTAGGACATAGCTACGAGCAGTACTTC.

Comments on this clonotype: Possible read error: a much larger clone is one base away. The CDR3 spells CASSDTGNTEAFF. Written as DNA, the CDR3 is TGTGCCAGCAGCGATACAGGGAACACTGAAGCTTTCTTT. The rearrangement links TRBV6-5 to TRBJ1-1; D possibly corresponds to TRBD1 (5 bases). Germline CDR1 and CDR2: MNHEY and SVGAGI. V gave up 6 bases and J gave up 1 base, with 9 bases separating them. This CDR3 is built from 13 residues.